This T cell receptor beta chain was observed in a study of long-term antiretroviral therapy in people with HIV. Researchers report immunoSEQ v3.0 was run at survey level. The data were produced by immunoSEQ multiplex PCR, yet TCRdb's version contains in-frame clones alone and is incomplete. Of about 28,000 clones listed, roughly 84% are singletons. V dropped 3 bases and J dropped 8; count of bases not matched to a gene: 10. The germline gives CDR1 MNHEY, CDR2 SMNVEV (reference sequence). The CDR3 contains 16 residues. This TCR came from a man aged 18 to 35 with HIV. This chain joins TRBV27 and TRBJ1-2, with 12 bases fitting TRBD1. Specimen: unsorted PBMCs, collected 0.4 years after starting antiretroviral therapy. CDR3 nucleotide sequence: TGTGCCAGCAGTTTCTCGGGACAGGGGGCCACCGGGGGCTACACCTTC. It yields the protein CASSFSGQGATGGYTF.